This is a list of T cell receptor beta chains from one sample in a study of PD-1 blockade in classical Hodgkin lymphoma. Clones were read by immunoSEQ multiplex PCR, and TCRdb kept only the in-frame ones, dropping some. The table has some 10,000 clones, about 80% seen once. Sequenced here: peripheral blood mononuclear cells (PBMCs), sampled before the second cycle of nivolumab. The receptors stem from a human donor with classical Hodgkin lymphoma. Both conserved end residues are part of each CDR3. The D gene is left open where the match is weak. Clone size, where shown, is once, few, many, or a class for clones that have expanded.

CDR3	DNA	D	V	J	size
CASSLTRDSNYGYTF	TGCGCCAGCAGCTTGACCCGGGACAGTAACTATGGCTACACCTTC	TRBD1	TRBV5-1	TRBJ1-2	-
CASTRHPAFPYNEQFF	TGTGCCAGTACGAGGCACCCCGCCTTTCCCTACAATGAGCAGTTCTTC	-	TRBV19	TRBJ2-1	-
CASSHSAGAYEQYF	TGTGCCAGCAGTCACTCAGCGGGGGCCTACGAGCAGTACTTC	TRBD2	TRBV7-2	TRBJ2-7	-
CASSTRQGGVETQYF	TGTGCCAGTAGTACCAGACAGGGGGGAGTGGAGACCCAGTACTTC	TRBD1	TRBV19	TRBJ2-5	-
CASSPPSWTGENTIYF	TGTGCCAGCAGCCCTCCTTCCTGGACAGGGGAAAACACCATATATTTT	TRBD1	TRBV27	TRBJ1-3	-
CASSFTDDLYGYTF	TGCGCCAGCAGCTTTACAGACGACCTTTATGGCTACACCTTC	-	TRBV5-1	TRBJ1-2	-
CASSLVGLADYNEQFF	TGTGCCAGCAGCTTAGTGGGTCTAGCGGACTACAATGAGCAGTTCTTC	TRBD2	TRBV11-1	TRBJ2-1	few
CASSEGGGEQPQHF	TGCGCCAGCAGTGAGGGAGGGGGCGAGCAGCCCCAGCATTTT	TRBD1	TRBV5-1	TRBJ1-5	-
CASRKTSGANVLTF	TGTGCCAGCAGGAAGACCTCTGGGGCCAACGTCCTGACTTTC	-	TRBV7-2	TRBJ2-6	-
CASSEQGGGVETQYF	TGTGCCAGCAGCGAACAGGGGGGCGGAGTGGAGACCCAGTACTTC	TRBD1	TRBV7-6	TRBJ2-5	once
CASSLSYHYEQYF	TGCGCCAGCAGCTTGTCATACCACTACGAGCAGTACTTC	-	TRBV5-1	TRBJ2-7	-
CSVGGGTYEQYF	TGCAGCGTTGGTGGAGGGACCTACGAGCAGTACTTC	-	TRBV29-1	TRBJ2-7	-
CASSSDDGTFTYEQYF	TGCGCCAGCAGCTCGGACGACGGGACTTTCACCTACGAGCAGTACTTC	-	TRBV5-1	TRBJ2-7	-
CASSSRTANTEAFF	TGTGCCAGCAGTAGCCGGACGGCGAACACTGAAGCTTTCTTT	-	TRBV2	TRBJ1-1	-
CASSSRGYEQYF	TGCGCCAGCAGCTCGAGGGGGTACGAGCAGTACTTC	-	TRBV5-1	TRBJ2-7	-
CASSLEGGPYQPQHF	TGTGCCAGCAGCTTGGAGGGGGGCCCCTATCAGCCCCAGCATTTT	-	TRBV5-8	TRBJ1-5	-
CASLGAPQEITGELFF	TGTGCCTCCCTCGGGGCCCCCCAAGAAATCACCGGGGAGCTGTTTTTT	-	TRBV2	TRBJ2-2	-
CASSTVTSRSSYEQYF	TGTGCCAGCAGCACTGTGACATCCCGAAGCTCCTACGAGCAGTACTTC	-	TRBV5-6	TRBJ2-7	once
CASRFGAPGGSGANVLTF	TGCGCCAGCAGATTCGGGGCCCCAGGGGGCTCTGGGGCCAACGTCCTGACTTTC	TRBD1	TRBV5-1	TRBJ2-6	-
CASSQDKSPSLGTDTQYF	TGCGCCAGCAGCCAAGATAAATCTCCCAGTCTGGGCACAGATACGCAGTATTTT	-	TRBV4-3	TRBJ2-3	-
CASSLRTTSTDTQYF	TGCGCCAGCAGCCTGAGGACTACTAGCACAGATACGCAGTATTTT	-	TRBV5-1	TRBJ2-3	-
CAISGPGTTGNTIYF	TGTGCCATCAGTGGCCCGGGTACAACGGGAAACACCATATATTTT	-	TRBV10-3	TRBJ1-3	-
CASSDTSGGADTQYF	TGTGCCAGCAGTGACACTAGCGGGGGGGCAGATACGCAGTATTTT	TRBD2	TRBV6-4	TRBJ2-3	-
CASSTVTYEQYF	TGTGCCAGCAGTACAGTGACCTACGAGCAGTACTTC	-	TRBV28	TRBJ2-7	-
CASSPRTGVYEQYF	TGTGCCAGCTCACCAAGGACAGGGGTGTACGAGCAGTACTTC	TRBD1	TRBV18	TRBJ2-7	-
CASSPDSRETQYF	TGTGCCAGCTCACCGGACAGTAGGGAGACCCAGTACTTC	-	TRBV18	TRBJ2-5	-
CASSVQGNQPQHF	TGTGCCAGCAGTGTCCAGGGCAATCAGCCCCAGCATTTT	-	TRBV2	TRBJ1-5	few
CASSIGSGWSTEAFF	TGTGCCAGTAGTATCGGGTCCGGATGGAGCACTGAAGCTTTCTTT	-	TRBV19	TRBJ1-1	-
CASRRTGSQPQHF	TGTGCCAGCAGGAGAACAGGTTCTCAGCCCCAGCATTTT	-	TRBV27	TRBJ1-5	-
CASKTSGTVEQFF	TGTGCCAGCAAGACTAGCGGGACAGTTGAGCAGTTCTTC	TRBD2	TRBV2	TRBJ2-1	-
CASSFLGYGYTF	TGTGCCAGCAGTTTTTTAGGCTATGGCTACACCTTC	-	TRBV28	TRBJ1-2	-
CASSDWTSSYEQYF	TGTGCCAGCAGTGACTGGACATCATCCTACGAGCAGTACTTC	-	TRBV2	TRBJ2-7	few
CASSAPPRGGEQFF	TGTGCCAGCAGCGCACCACCGAGAGGAGGTGAGCAGTTCTTC	-	TRBV9	TRBJ2-1	-
CASSLEPSGAWGQPQHF	TGTGCCAGCAGTTTAGAGCCCTCGGGGGCGTGGGGTCAGCCCCAGCATTTT	-	TRBV28	TRBJ1-5	-
CASSLVTTPGELFF	TGTGCCAGCAGCCTGGTGACAACCCCCGGGGAGCTGTTTTTT	-	TRBV27	TRBJ2-2	-
CASSESPAGVQETQYF	TGTGCCAGCAGTGAATCACCAGCGGGGGTCCAAGAGACCCAGTACTTC	TRBD2	TRBV25-1	TRBJ2-5	once
CASSLGLPGADEQYF	TGTGCCAGCAGCTTAGGCTTACCAGGGGCAGACGAGCAGTACTTC	-	TRBV7-9	TRBJ2-7	-
CASSPRDRGSLRDEQYF	TGTGCCAGCTCACCGAGGGACAGGGGGAGCCTTAGGGATGAGCAGTACTTC	TRBD1	TRBV18	TRBJ2-7	-
CSVRKRDSLNTEAFF	TGCAGCGTTCGGAAACGAGACAGCTTGAACACTGAAGCTTTCTTT	-	TRBV29-1	TRBJ1-1	few
CASREGLAGQYEQYF	TGTGCCAGCAGGGAGGGACTAGCGGGACAATACGAGCAGTACTTC	TRBD2	TRBV5-4	TRBJ2-7	-
CASSNTGTGSGGYTF	TGTGCCAGCAGTAATACCGGGACAGGGTCTGGCGGCTACACCTTC	TRBD1	TRBV28	TRBJ1-2	-